The 23 T cell receptor beta chains presented below share a single source sample, sequenced in a study of memory CD4+ T cells and cytomegalovirus serostatus. Generated by immunoSEQ multiplex PCR, the TCRdb table keeps only in-frame clones and is missing some. The data contain 50,000 or so clones, around 78% of them singletons. Single viable CD3+CD4+CD8-CD45RO+ cells were sorted as the memory CD4+ T cells. The sequencing input was memory CD4+ T cells from blood. The receptors derive from an adult in good health and CMV-seronegative.

The chain uses TRBV28 and TRBJ1-1; D is possibly TRBD1 (6 bases). V shed 3 bases and J shed 0 bases, with 11 bases lying between them. The CDR3 consists of 15 residues. Germline assignment: CDR1 MDHEN and CDR2 SYDVKM. The CDR3 loop is CASSLGGAMNTEAFF. CDR3 coding DNA: TGTGCCAGCAGTTTGGGGGGGGCTATGAACACTGAAGCTTTCTTT.

This chain connects TRBV6-5 to TRBJ2-1, with a possible D match to TRBD2 (5 bases). CDR3 length: 13 amino acids. Trimming pared 0 bases from V and 7 bases from J, leaving 7 bases between. Germline values: CDR1 MNHEY, CDR2 SVGAGI. The CDR3: CASSYSQRNEQFF. CDR3 nucleotide sequence: TGTGCCAGCAGTTACTCGCAGCGGAATGAGCAGTTCTTC.

This sequence joins TRBV11-2 and TRBJ1-5, with a possible D match to TRBD1 (6 bases). Germline assignment: CDR1 SGHAT and CDR2 FQNNGV. The CDR3 contains 15 residues. V lost 6 bases and J 6 bases, leaving 18 bases between the germline ends. The CDR3, as DNA: TGTGCCAGCAGTCAAGAGATTGGGGGCCCTCAGCCCCAGCATTTT. Its protein product is CASSQEIGGPQPQHF.

In this sample, this clone turned up once. Here the CDR3 reads CASITRASVVFF. The DNA for the CDR3 is TGTGCCAGCATCACTCGGGCCTCAGTAGTTTTCTTT. This rearrangement joins TRBV27 to TRBJ1-1, with no clear D. The CDR3 contains 12 residues. V was shortened by 7 bases and J by 13 bases, with 19 bases between the two germline ends. Germline CDR1 MNHEY, CDR2 SMNVEV (reference sequence).

This clone has more than one count but fewer than ten. The rearrangement links TRBV28 to TRBJ2-4; D possibly corresponds to TRBD1 (5 bases). The CDR3 sequence is 15 residues long. The germline gives CDR1 MDHEN, CDR2 SYDVKM. V lost 3 bases, J lost 0 bases, and 9 bases lay in between. For the CDR3, the DNA is TGTGCCAGCAGTTTGGCAGGGCTAGCCAAAAACATTCAGTACTTC. Translated: CASSLAGLAKNIQYF.

V usage is TRBV7-9 and J usage is TRBJ2-3, with 10 bases lining up with TRBD2. The ends lost 9 bases at V and 0 bases at J; junction bases unmatched: 3. This CDR3 is 14 amino acids long. The germline V gene encodes CDR1 SEHNR and CDR2 FQNEAQ (reference sequence). Here the CDR3 DNA reads TGTGCCAGTCTTAGCGGGGGGAGCACAGATACGCAGTATTTT. Translated, it gives CASLSGGSTDTQYF.

The chain links TRBV6-5 to TRBJ1-1; tentative D call: TRBD1 (6 bases). CDR3 size: 14 residues. V was shortened by 0 bases and J by 5 bases, with 10 bases between the two germline ends. Germline CDR1 and CDR2: MNHEY and SVGAGI. This CDR3 reads CASSYSRGGTEAFF. CDR3 nucleotides: TGTGCCAGCAGTTACTCGAGGGGGGGGACTGAAGCTTTCTTT.

This clone was picked up a small number of times. The genes are TRBV28 and TRBJ1-2, with a tentative D call TRBD1 (5 bases). Germline V gene lookup returns CDR1 MDHEN and CDR2 SYDVKM. Trimming removed 2 bases at V and 11 bases at J, with 15 bases between. CDR3 length equals 13 residues. The CDR3 nucleotides are TGTGCCAGCAGTTTAGATTCCGCGGGGGGATACACCTTC. Residues: CASSLDSAGGYTF.

The chain has TRBV7-8 and TRBJ1-5; D perhaps matches TRBD1 (5 bases). The V end was cut by 3 bases, the J end by 3 bases, with 9 bases between. This CDR3 contains 14 residues. Looked up from germline, CDR1 is SGHVS and CDR2 is FQNEAQ. CDR3: CASSLGGYNQPQHF. In DNA, the CDR3 is TGTGCCAGCAGCTTGGGGGGGTACAATCAGCCCCAGCATTTT.

This rearrangement joins TRBV4-3 to TRBJ1-2; TRBD1 might be the D (6 bases). CDR3 length: 16 residues. Trimming removed 0 bases from V and 4 bases from J, with 15 bases in between. The germline V gene encodes CDR1 LGHNA and CDR2 YSLEER. Here the CDR3 reads CASSQDGGQGGYGYTF. DNA of the CDR3: TGCGCCAGCAGCCAAGATGGGGGCCAAGGTGGCTATGGCTACACCTTC.

The chain combines TRBV5-4 with TRBJ2-7; D possibly matches TRBD1 or TRBD2 (5 bases each). The CDR3 totals 14 residues. The V and J ends lost 4 bases and 3 bases respectively, with 14 bases between them. Germline-derived CDR1 and CDR2 are SGHNT and YYREEE (reference sequence). For the CDR3, the DNA is TGTGCCAGCAGCCCCCGGGGCCAAAACTACGAGCAGTACTTC. It specifies CASSPRGQNYEQYF.

V is TRBV14 and J is TRBJ1-1, with 7 bases that match TRBD1. The CDR3 is 15 residues long. V lost 4 bases, J lost 3 bases, and 8 bases stayed unmatched. Germline CDR1 reads SGHDN; CDR2 reads FVKESK. The CDR3 DNA follows: TGTGCCAGCAGCCCCACCCGACAGGGCTACACTGAAGCTTTCTTT. Its protein is CASSPTRQGYTEAFF.

This clone was counted a few times. The J gene is TRBJ2-7, the V gene TRBV7-2, with D unresolved. The ends were cut back, 4 bases at V and 3 bases at J, with 10 bases in the middle. The CDR3 spans 13 residues. The V gene's germline CDR1 is SGHTA and CDR2 FQGNSA. CDR3 DNA: TGTGCCAGCAGCTCCCGGGCAGTCTACGAGCAGTACTTC. Its translation is CASSSRAVYEQYF. Drawing the rest from reference TRBV7-2 and TRBJ2-7, the complete variable domain is GAGVSQSPSNKVTEKGKDVELRCDPISGHTALYWYRQSLGQGLEFLIYFQGNSAPDKSGLPSDRFSAERTGGSVSTLTIQRTQQEDSAVYLCASSSRAVYEQYFGPGTRLTVT.

The gene calls are TRBV7-9 and TRBJ2-4, with D perhaps assigned TRBD1 or TRBD2 (5 bases each). The CDR3 consists of 17 residues. V dropped 5 bases and J dropped 4 bases, with 21 bases sitting between them. Looked up from germline, CDR1 is SEHNR and CDR2 is FQNEAQ (reference sequence). CDR3 in DNA: TGTGCCAGCAGCAGCCGGGACGGAGCGATACGGAAAAACATTCAGTACTTC. Translated, it gives CASSSRDGAIRKNIQYF.

The chain couples TRBV28 to TRBJ2-2; a possible D gene is TRBD1 (6 bases). The V gene lost 5 bases and the J gene lost 6 bases, with 10 bases spanning the gap. Germline V gene lookup returns CDR1 MDHEN and CDR2 SYDVKM. This CDR3 has 13 amino acids. As DNA, the CDR3 is TGTGCCAGCAGTCCACAGGGATCCGGGGAGCTGTTTTTT. Translating gives CASSPQGSGELFF.

The chain combines TRBV19 with TRBJ2-1, with D possibly matching TRBD2 (6 bases). CDR1 is LNHDA, CDR2 SQIVND, per germline (reference sequence). The CDR3 is 15 residues long. The germline V and J ends were trimmed by 6 bases and 2 bases, with 14 bases remaining between them. The CDR3 here is CASRPGGAAYNEQFF. The CDR3 DNA reads as TGTGCCAGTAGGCCCGGCGGGGCAGCCTACAATGAGCAGTTCTTC.

The rearrangement uses TRBV2 and TRBJ1-5; D is unclear. Per germline, CDR1 SNHLY and CDR2 FYNNEI. This CDR3 is 15 amino acids long. V lost 7 bases and J 0 bases, leaving 13 bases between the germline ends. DNA for the CDR3: TGTGCCAGCAAGGCCCAGCGGGTTAGCAATCAGCCCCAGCATTTT. Translation: CASKAQRVSNQPQHF.

V is TRBV9 and J is TRBJ2-6, with D maybe TRBD1 (6 bases). V lost 3 bases and J 2 bases, leaving 9 bases between the germline ends. In germline, CDR1 is SGDLS, CDR2 YYNGEE. There are 15 residues in the CDR3. This CDR3 is CASSARQAGANVLTF. DNA for the CDR3: TGTGCCAGCAGCGCCCGACAGGCTGGGGCCAACGTCCTGACTTTC.

This clone was seen once. The V call is TRBV29-1, the J call TRBJ2-3; D is possibly TRBD2 (5 bases). CDR3 length equals 16 residues. V lost 4 bases, J lost 2 bases, and 19 bases lay in between. Germline assignment: CDR1 SQVTM and CDR2 ANQGSEA. This chain's CDR3 is CSVVHLASSYTDTQYF. In nucleotides, the CDR3 is TGCAGCGTTGTACATCTGGCTAGCAGCTACACAGATACGCAGTATTTT.

V is TRBV7-8 and J is TRBJ2-5, with D possibly matching TRBD2 (6 bases). This CDR3 spans 15 amino acids. Germline CDR1 SGHVS, CDR2 FQNEAQ. The ends were cut back, 5 bases at V and 4 bases at J, with 17 bases in the middle. The CDR3 nucleotides read TGTGCCAGCAGCCTCTTTACTAGCCTCGGAGAGACCCAGTACTTC. The encoded protein is CASSLFTSLGETQYF.

The chain links TRBV7-6 to TRBJ2-5; unclear D gene. The CDR3 totals 14 residues. From germline, CDR1 is SGHVS and CDR2 FNYEAQ. Trimming removed 3 bases at V and 0 bases at J, with 8 bases between. CDR3 region: CASSFGLYQETQYF. The CDR3, as DNA: TGTGCCAGCAGCTTTGGCCTGTACCAAGAGACCCAGTACTTC. Drawing the rest from reference TRBV7-6 and TRBJ2-5, the complete variable domain is GAGVSQSPRYKVTKRGQDVALRCDPISGHVSLYWYRQALGQGPEFLTYFNYEAQQDKSGLPNDRFSAERPEGSISTLTIQRTEQRDSAMYRCASSFGLYQETQYFGPGTRLLVL.

The count of this clone is one. V gene TRBV5-8 combines with J gene TRBJ2-4; D remains unclear. This CDR3 spans 14 amino acids. The ends were cut back, 0 bases at V and 6 bases at J, with 10 bases in the middle. In germline, CDR1 is SGHTS, CDR2 YDEGEE. CDR3 bases: TGTGCCAGCAGCTTGGGGGTCGGAGCAAACATTCAGTACTTC. It is translated as CASSLGVGANIQYF.

This clone was observed a few times. The rearrangement links TRBV7-2 to TRBJ2-3; either TRBD1 or TRBD2 may fit D (7 bases each). The CDR3 is 17 amino acids. V was shortened by 3 bases and J by 3 bases, with 19 bases between the two germline ends. CDR1 and CDR2 from the germline V gene are SGHTA and FQGNSA. CDR3 region: CASSLRAGGVETDTQYF. The CDR3 coding sequence is TGTGCCAGCAGCTTGAGAGCAGGGGGGGTAGAAACAGATACGCAGTATTTT.